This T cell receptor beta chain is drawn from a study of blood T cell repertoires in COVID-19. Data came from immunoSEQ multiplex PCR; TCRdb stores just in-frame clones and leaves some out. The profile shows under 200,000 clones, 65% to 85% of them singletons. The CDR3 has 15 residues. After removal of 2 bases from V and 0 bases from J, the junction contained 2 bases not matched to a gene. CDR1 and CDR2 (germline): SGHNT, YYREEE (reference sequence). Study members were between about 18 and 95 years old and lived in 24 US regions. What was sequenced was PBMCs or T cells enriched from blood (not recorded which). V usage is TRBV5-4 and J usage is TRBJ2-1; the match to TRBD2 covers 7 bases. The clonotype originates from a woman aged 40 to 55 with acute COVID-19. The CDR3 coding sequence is TGTGCCAGCAGCTTTCGCGGGAGCTCCTACAATGAGCAGTTCTTC. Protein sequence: CASSFRGSSYNEQFF. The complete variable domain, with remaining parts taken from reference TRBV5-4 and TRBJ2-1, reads ETGVTQSPTHLIKTRGQQVTLRCSSQSGHNTVSWYQQALGQGPQFIFQYYREEENGRGNFPPRFSGLQFPNYSSELNVNALELDDSALYLCASSFRGSSYNEQFFGPGTRLTVL.